This is a list of T cell receptor beta chains from one sample in a study of spatial heterogeneity in lung cancer. TCRdb re-analysed the 5' RACE reads in MiXCR, keeping a single row per CDR3 protein. The data show around 20,000 distinct CDR3 sequences, about 7% seen once. The sequenced sample was lung tumor tissue, obtained at surgery. These receptors all stem from a female donor with early-stage non-small cell lung cancer. Both conserved end residues are part of each CDR3. The D gene is left open where the match is weak. Only some rows state a clone size, as once, few, many or a class for expanded clones.

j_call,v_call,d_call,clone_size,cdr3_nt,cdr3_aa
TRBJ2-3,TRBV20-1,NA,few,TGCAGTGCTAATAGCGGCTACACAGATACGCAGTATTTT,CSANSGYTDTQYF
TRBJ2-2,TRBV15,NA,NA,TGTGCCACCAGCAGCTTGGAAGGGGAGGCCGGGGAGCTGTTTTTT,CATSSLEGEAGELFF
TRBJ2-7,TRBV5-4,TRBD2,NA,TGTGCCAGCAGCCCCGGGGAGGGGTTCAAGAACTACGAGCAGTACTTC,CASSPGEGFKNYEQYF
TRBJ2-7,TRBV19,NA,few,TGTGCCAGTAGCTCCTCTCCATACGAGCAGTACTTC,CASSSSPYEQYF
TRBJ1-4,TRBV5-1,NA,many,TGCGCCAGCAGCTTTTGGGGGTCGGAACTGTTTTTT,CASSFWGSELFF
TRBJ1-6,TRBV3-1,NA,many,TGTGCCAGCAGCCAAAAGGCAGGGGAAAATTCACCCCTCCACTTT,CASSQKAGENSPLHF
TRBJ2-7,TRBV20-1,TRBD2,many,TGCAGTGCCAAGGGACTAGCGGGGGTCGAGCAGTACTTC,CSAKGLAGVEQYF
TRBJ2-1,TRBV2,NA,few,TGTGCCAGCAGTGCATATAATGAGCAGTTCTTC,CASSAYNEQFF
TRBJ2-2,TRBV12-3/TRBV12-4,NA,medium-sized,TGTGCCAGCAGTTTATCCCTTACCGGGGAGCTGTTTTTT,CASSLSLTGELFF
TRBJ2-5,TRBV2,TRBD2,NA,TGTGCCAGCAGCCCCACTAGCGGGGGGATAGGGAGCCAGTACTTC,CASSPTSGGIGSQYF
TRBJ2-5,TRBV29-1,TRBD1,many,TGCAGCGTTGCAGGGGGACAAGAGACCCAGTACTTC,CSVAGGQETQYF
TRBJ2-1,TRBV5-6,TRBD1,many,TGTGCCAGCAGCCCGGACAGGGGCCGACCTAATGAGCAGTTCTTC,CASSPDRGRPNEQFF
TRBJ2-3,TRBV7-6,NA,many,TGTGCCAGCAGCTTAGCGGGGAGCCTGGATCCCCTACGCACAGATACGCAGTATTTT,CASSLAGSLDPLRTDTQYF
TRBJ1-6,TRBV28,NA,many,TGTGCCAGCAGCTCCAATTCACCCCTCCACTTT,CASSSNSPLHF
TRBJ1-6,TRBV5-6,NA,many,TGTGCCAGCACCCTTTCCCCACAGGTTAATTCACCCCTCCACTTT,CASTLSPQVNSPLHF
TRBJ1-1,TRBV27,NA,NA,TGTGCCAGCAGCCACAGGGAAGGCACTGAAGCTTTCTTT,CASSHREGTEAFF
TRBJ2-3,TRBV24-1,NA,medium-sized,TGTGCCACCAGTGATTTGGGGGACCGTACTAGCCCAGATACGCAGTATTTT,CATSDLGDRTSPDTQYF
TRBJ1-2,TRBV10-3,NA,many,TGTGCCATCAGTGAGGGTGTACTCGTCGGGTCCTATGGCTACACCTTC,CAISEGVLVGSYGYTF
TRBJ2-1,TRBV29-1,TRBD2,many,TGCAGCGTTGACCTCGGGACTAGCCGGATGAAGGAGCAGTTCTTC,CSVDLGTSRMKEQFF
TRBJ1-1,TRBV12-3/TRBV12-4,NA,many,TGTGCCAGCGGCCCGGGGGCCGAAGCTTTCTTT,CASGPGAEAFF
TRBJ2-5,TRBV9,TRBD2,NA,TGTGCCAGCAGCGACTCACCCAGTAGCGGGGGGTTCCAAGAGACCCAGTACTTC,CASSDSPSSGGFQETQYF
TRBJ1-1,TRBV19,NA,many,TGTGCCAGTAGTACCTTACAGGGGAACACTGAAGCTTTCTTT,CASSTLQGNTEAFF
TRBJ1-1,TRBV7-2,NA,many,TGTGCCAGCAGCTTAGGACATAACACTGAAGCTTTCTTT,CASSLGHNTEAFF
TRBJ2-5,TRBV15,NA,NA,TGTGCCACCAGCAGAGGAGAGACCCAGTACTTC,CATSRGETQYF
TRBJ2-7,TRBV7-8,NA,NA,TGTGCCAGCAGCTTTTCCGTGGCCGAGCAGTACTTC,CASSFSVAEQYF
TRBJ1-1,TRBV7-3,NA,NA,TGTGCCAGCAGCGTCGTTGGGAACACTGAAGCTTTCTTT,CASSVVGNTEAFF
TRBJ1-5,TRBV20-1,TRBD1,many,TGCAGTGCTGAGCCCGACAGGGTCGAGCCCCAGCATTTT,CSAEPDRVEPQHF
TRBJ1-2,TRBV12-3/TRBV12-4,NA,NA,TGTGCCAGCAGCCCGGTGGGAGGGCTGAGTGGCTACACCTTC,CASSPVGGLSGYTF
TRBJ2-5,TRBV7-2,TRBD2,many,TGTGCCAGCAGCCCCTGGGGGGGGGTTTCGGAGACCCAGTACTTC,CASSPWGGVSETQYF
TRBJ2-2,TRBV7-3,NA,medium-sized,TGTGCCAGCAGCTTAGTAGCGAACACCGGGGAGCTGTTTTTT,CASSLVANTGELFF
TRBJ2-5,TRBV5-1,NA,medium-sized,TGCGCCAGCAGCCCGGGACCCCGGGAGACCCAGTACTTC,CASSPGPRETQYF
TRBJ1-2,TRBV6-5,NA,many,TGTGCCAGCAGCCCCGGGGTGTACTATGGCTACACCTTC,CASSPGVYYGYTF
TRBJ1-2,TRBV12-3/TRBV12-4,NA,NA,TGTGCCAGCAGCTCGGGAGACCATGGCTACACCTTC,CASSSGDHGYTF
TRBJ1-5,TRBV6-2/TRBV6-3,NA,many,TGTGCCAGCAGCTTCCCCCAGGGGCCGCCGGGGCCCCAGCATTTT,CASSFPQGPPGPQHF
TRBJ1-2,TRBV18,NA,NA,TGTGCCAGCTCACCCGACCTACAGGGTAACTATGGCTACACCTTC,CASSPDLQGNYGYTF
TRBJ2-5,TRBV5-1,NA,medium-sized,TGCGCCAGCAGCTTGGAAGGGGGGTCCGGTGAGACCCAGTACTTC,CASSLEGGSGETQYF
TRBJ1-6,TRBV7-6,NA,medium-sized,TGTGCCAGCAGCAACGGGGAGGTCTATAATTCACCCCTCCACTTT,CASSNGEVYNSPLHF
TRBJ2-3,TRBV7-6,TRBD1,many,TGTGCCAGCAGCACCTGGGGACAGGGGATAGATACGCAGTATTTT,CASSTWGQGIDTQYF
TRBJ2-2,TRBV5-1,NA,many,TGCGCCAGCAGCTTGGGCGTCCAGGTGGGAAACACCGGGGAGCTGTTTTTT,CASSLGVQVGNTGELFF
TRBJ2-3,TRBV29-1,NA,many,TGCAGCGTTGGATCGAGACAAGTTGGAGATACGCAGTATTTT,CSVGSRQVGDTQYF
TRBJ2-7,TRBV10-3,TRBD1,few,TGTGCCATCAGGCTAGGACAGGACTACGAGCAGTACTTC,CAIRLGQDYEQYF
TRBJ2-5,TRBV27,NA,NA,TGTGCCACCAAACGGGGCTCATTCCAAGAGACCCAGTACTTC,CATKRGSFQETQYF
TRBJ2-5,TRBV3-1,TRBD1,few,TGTGCCAGCAGCGAAAGGGGACAGAGCGAGACCCAGTACTTC,CASSERGQSETQYF